The next 5 T cell receptor beta chains were all read from a single sample in a study of Tregs in tolerant kidney transplant recipients. No antigen has been identified for these receptors. TCRdb's table, derived via immunoSEQ multiplex PCR, lists solely in-frame clones and lacks some. The data hold under 50,000 clones, with roughly 96% observed a single time. The sample comprised Tregs from blood cultured with allogeneic cells. The source of these receptors is a human donor in good health.

The chain links TRBV2 to TRBJ1-2, with D hard to call. The CDR3 runs 15 residues. V dropped 7 bases and J dropped 2 bases, with 17 bases sitting between them. The germline V gene has CDR1 SNHLY and CDR2 FYNNEI. For the CDR3, the DNA is TGTGCCAGCATAGGCAGACTCCGTCTCAACTATGGCTACACCTTC. Encoded protein: CASIGRLRLNYGYTF.

This clone has just one count. The chain has TRBV2 and TRBJ2-5, with D perhaps TRBD2 (6 bases). V lost 7 bases and J lost 4, with 13 bases in between. Germline CDR1 reads SNHLY; CDR2 reads FYNNEI. This CDR3 contains 13 residues. DNA for the CDR3: TGTGCCAGCACCGCGGAGGGAGGAGAGACCCAGTACTTC. Amino acid sequence: CASTAEGGETQYF.

J is TRBJ2-1 and V is TRBV29-1; 8 bases agree with TRBD2. The CDR3 totals 15 residues. V was clipped by 2 bases and J by 5 bases; unmatched bases: 8. CDR1 is SQVTM and CDR2 is ANQGSEA in the germline V gene. This CDR3 is CSVEYIAGYDNEQFF. CDR3 nucleotides: TGCAGCGTTGAATATATAGCGGGGTATGACAATGAGCAGTTCTTC.

The rearrangement links TRBV5-1 to TRBJ2-3, with TRBD2 identical over 12 bases. With 1 base clipped from V and 4 bases from J, the junction kept 16 bases outside the gene matches. CDR3 size: 20 residues. Germline CDR1 reads SGHRS; CDR2 reads YFSETQ. Written as DNA, the CDR3 is TGCGCCAGCAGCTTGCTCGGCTGGCTAGCGGGAGGGGGTGAGGCAGATACGCAGTATTTT. Its protein product is CASSLLGWLAGGGEADTQYF.

The chain is built from TRBV7-9 and TRBJ1-1, with D perhaps matching TRBD1 (5 bases). This CDR3 region has 13 residues. Germline V gene lookup returns CDR1 SEHNR and CDR2 FQNEAQ (reference sequence). The ends were cut back, 5 bases at V and 4 bases at J, with 11 bases in the middle. In DNA, the CDR3 is TGTGCCAGCAGCCCACCCGGGACCACTGAAGCTTTCTTT. This encodes CASSPPGTTEAFF.